This T cell receptor beta chain was identified in a study of blood T cell repertoires in COVID-19. Authors' processing steps: Counts of nucleated cells, estimated from reference gene primer amplification, were obtained. Clones were sequenced by immunoSEQ multiplex PCR, and TCRdb holds only the in-frame ones, with some missing. Clone size and the V and J calls come from that table; the DNA yielded D and trimming. The table shows some 350,000 clones, with 87% occurring only once. The V gene lost 6 bases and the J gene lost 0 bases, with 12 bases spanning the gap. From germline, CDR1 is LNHDA and CDR2 SQIVND (reference sequence). The length of the CDR3 is 14 residues.

The sequenced material came from peripheral blood. This clonotype was obtained from a woman in her forties or fifties with COVID-19, enrolled during active disease. The rearrangement uses TRBV19 and TRBJ2-7; D is perhaps TRBD2 (6 bases). In DNA form, the CDR3 reads TGTGCCAGTAGCGGGAGAGTTAGCTCCTACGAGCAGTACTTC. It is translated as CASSGRVSSYEQYF.